This T cell receptor (beta chain) originates from a study of regulatory T cells in long-lasting Graves disease (dated by TCRdb to 2020 to 2023). Some background on the complete study: Antithyroid drugs had been taken for less than 3 months by newly diagnosed Graves' disease patients. The study took place in China and was registered as a clinical trial. Persistent Graves' disease patients were compared with newly diagnosed Graves' disease patients by peripheral blood TCR sequencing and RNA sequencing. A total of around 35 samples were covered by TCR sequencing, comprising approximately 13 persistent and approximately 20 newly diagnosed Graves' disease patients. Study-wide conclusions, independent of this receptor: The study examined only peripheral blood because the primary lesion, thyroid tissue, could not be accessed. More public clonotypes were shared among persistent patients (roughly 2,700) than among newly diagnosed patients (under 1,000). As a limitation, the authors acknowledged that the small sample size may reduce accuracy. Persistent disease showed preferential use of TRBV28, TRBJ1-2 and TRBJ2-5, whereas newly diagnosed disease favored TRBV20-1 and TRBJ2-1. Compared with newly diagnosed patients, patients with persistent Graves' disease had lower TCR Shannon entropy and fewer highly expanded clones, which suggests clonal expansion. Only the TCR beta chain was sequenced and analyzed.

About this clonotype itself: This receptor's antigen is unknown. No base qualities exist here, and no much larger clone lies one base off it.

Library construction relied on multiplex PCR. The sample was run on an Illumina HiSeq 4000. TCR beta libraries were built with iRepertoire HTBI primers and Arm-PCR amplification of CDR3 regions. Gel purification was performed on PCR products prior to sequencing. From the authors' description of their analysis: Gene usage analysis of CDR3 amino acid clonotypes used the 60 to 80 TRBV and more than 13 TRBJ segments found across samples. Filtered high-quality paired reads were merged into contigs using COPE and FqMerger. BLAST was used to align contigs to IMGT TRBV, TRBD and TRBJ reference genes, with CDR3 defined following IMGT. Highly expanded clones were defined as clonotypes with a frequency above 0.1%. Repertoire diversity was measured by Shannon entropy, and V-J evenness by the Gini coefficient. A clonotype was considered public if more than one individual shared it. TCRdb trimmed public reads at Q25 via fastp, called clones via MiXCR and kept in-frame beta chains. For every CDR3 protein sequence, its rows merge into one entry that carries the most common genes and DNA. The V and J calls shown here were made by TCRdb, not taken from the authors' results. In all, the sample holds fewer than 650,000 distinct CDR3 sequences, and approximately 15% of those were seen once. About 20% of the sample lies in the top ten.

Read against the paper, the sample's time point label means: newly diagnosed GD, antithyroid drugs for less than 3 months. For both TCR sequencing and RNA sequencing, RNA was extracted from PBMCs using TRIzol. The diagnosis of Graves' disease followed American Thyroid Association guidelines. Patients for the study were recruited at an endocrinology department in Xi'an, China. From each patient, about 9.7 milliliters of peripheral blood was collected into an EDTA anticoagulant tube. Ficoll Paque Plus density gradient separation was used to isolate PBMCs, and no further T cell sorting was performed. An Agilent 2100 Bioanalyzer and agarose gel were used to assess RNA quality, and a NanoDrop 2000 was used to measure RNA concentration. Cut back by 7 bases and 1 base, the V and J ends lie 11 bases apart. The germline V gene yields MNHNS for CDR1 and SASEGT for CDR2. Reading from cysteine to phenylalanine, the CDR3 counts 13 amino acids. Solely the CDR3 DNA is kept, with 39 bases framed from the first base.

The sample was also linked to a second study, of T cells in Graves' hyperthyroidism and ophthalmopathy. The second study, in turn, reports: Stable Graves' hyperthyroidism was defined as the absence of progression to ophthalmopathy over 18 months of follow-up. Hyperthyroidism patients were newly diagnosed, had a disease duration of under 2 months, and were aged 18 to 65 years. Patients with uncontrolled infections, other autoimmune diseases, pregnancy or lactation were excluded. Diagnoses relied on clinical symptoms, serum thyroxine and TRAb, thyroid ultrasound and orbital computed tomography. The TCR CDR3 was subjected to a first round of RT-PCR using the HTBI primer set and the Qiagen OneStep RT-PCR kit. Most expanded thyroid clonotypes (frequency above 0.001) were also detected in blood, a finding suggesting that blood repertoires may reflect thyroid immune responses. Ophthalmopathy was separated from stable hyperthyroidism by a 13 V-J signature model, with 87.88% sensitivity and about 81% specificity obtained in cross-validation and 80%/75% obtained in testing. During validation, the model predicted progression to ophthalmopathy a median of around 7 months ahead of onset, with almost 71% sensitivity and 72.22% specificity. To identify TCR V-J signatures that set the groups apart, the researchers used a discovery cohort of 100 patients, made up of 43 with Graves' ophthalmopathy and 55 to 65 with stable Graves' hyperthyroidism. Prospective prediction of ophthalmopathy was tested in an independent validation cohort of 18 to 20 hyperthyroidism patients and 15 to 17 patients who later progressed to ophthalmopathy. The approximately 100 discovery patients were randomly split 7:3 into training and test sets. Thyroid tissue and blood T-cell repertoires from six Graves' hyperthyroidism patients were also compared in the study. Once sampling was done, hyperthyroidism patients were given methimazole at a starting dose of 30 mg daily, whereas ophthalmopathy patients were given high-dose intravenous methylprednisolone. A second multiplex PCR round built the libraries, followed by size selection and purification. Libraries were sequenced paired-end with 100 bp reads on an Illumina HiSeq2000. Raw data were processed with SOAPnuke, discarding reads with adapters, uncalled bases, mean Phred below 15, or no exact constant-primer or identifier match. COPE v1.2.5 was used to merge the high-quality paired reads, and each unique nucleotide sequence was defined as a clonotype. MiTCR v1.1 was used to align clonotypes to the IMGT TRBV, TRBD and TRBJ reference segments. The analysis included only V-J combinations with a frequency above 0.0001, which together covered 98% to 99.2% of the repertoires. The TCS score was defined as F50 (clonal expansion) divided by E x V (chaos), with BLOSUM62-based TCRdist calculated between CDR3 peptides within each V-J. Welch's t-statistics and random forest reduced some 510 V-J features to roughly 13, which were used in a naive Bayes classifier (R e1071). Sample size was not statistically predetermined, and investigators were not blinded to group allocation. TCR Vbeta CDR3 sequencing of 120 to 150 peripheral blood samples (43 ophthalmopathy, some 75 hyperthyroidism and approximately 17 progressor patients) is reported in the paper.

The sequencing here drew on peripheral blood mononuclear cells (PBMCs), taken at new diagnosis, from a patient treated with antithyroid drugs. This receptor was identified in a woman aged 25-40 years with Graves disease. Donor details come from another sample of the same person, matched by shared clones. The sequence links TRBV6-1 to TRBJ2-7, with no reliable assignment of the D segment. The CDR3 here reads CASKDQLSYEQYF. The base sequence is TGTGCCAGCAAGGACCAACTTTCCTACGAGCAGTACTTC.